The present T cell receptor beta chain was sequenced within a study of technical replicates of blood from a few donors. Germline-derived CDR1 and CDR2 are SNHLY and FYNNEI. V gave up 6 bases and J gave up 0 bases; unmatched junction bases: 14. The CDR3 runs to 19 residues. The protocol was immunoSEQ multiplex PCR, while the TCRdb copy is restricted to in-frame clones and leaves out a portion. The table lists some 17,000 clones, roughly 84% of them singletons. The clonotype was recovered from a human donor in good health. The chain recombines TRBV2 with TRBJ2-1, with 10 nucleotides matching TRBD2. Sequences were obtained from PBMCs. DNA of the CDR3: TGTGCCAGCAGCGCTACCCTACTAGCGGGAAAGAGCTCCTACAATGAGCAGTTCTTC. It yields the protein CASSATLLAGKSSYNEQFF.